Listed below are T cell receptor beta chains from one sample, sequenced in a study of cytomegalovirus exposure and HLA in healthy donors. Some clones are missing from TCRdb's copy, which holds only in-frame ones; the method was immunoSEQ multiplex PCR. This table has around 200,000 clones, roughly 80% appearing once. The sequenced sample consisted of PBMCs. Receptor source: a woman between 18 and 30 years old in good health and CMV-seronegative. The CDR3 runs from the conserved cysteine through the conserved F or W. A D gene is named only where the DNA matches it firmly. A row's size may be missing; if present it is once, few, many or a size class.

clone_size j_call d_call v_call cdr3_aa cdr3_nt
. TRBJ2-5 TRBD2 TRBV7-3 CASSLMAGGPYETQYF TGTGCCAGCAGCTTAATGGCGGGAGGGCCGTACGAGACCCAGTACTTC
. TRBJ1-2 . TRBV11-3 CASSLRWAGYTF TGTGCCAGCAGCTTAAGATGGGCTGGCTACACCTTC
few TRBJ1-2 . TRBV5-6 CASSLGYGIRYGYTF TGTGCCAGCAGCTTGGGATATGGTATTCGGTATGGCTACACCTTC
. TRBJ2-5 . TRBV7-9 CASSLGGNKETQYF TGTGCCAGCAGCTTAGGTGGTAACAAAGAGACCCAGTACTTC
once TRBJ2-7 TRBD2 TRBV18 CASSPRLAVDGYEQYF TGTGCCAGCTCACCGAGGCTAGCGGTGGATGGGTACGAGCAGTACTTC
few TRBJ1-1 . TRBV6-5 CASSYSTVNTEAFF TGTGCCAGCAGTTACTCGACAGTAAACACTGAAGCTTTCTTT
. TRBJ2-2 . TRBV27 CASSFHGNTGELFF TGTGCCAGCAGTTTTCACGGTAACACCGGGGAGCTGTTTTTT
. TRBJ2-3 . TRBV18 CASSPFPAGGKTDTQYF TGTGCCAGCTCACCATTTCCCGCGGGCGGAAAGACAGATACGCAGTATTTT
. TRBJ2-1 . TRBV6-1 CASSETGFSYNEQFF TGTGCCAGCAGTGAGACGGGGTTCTCCTACAATGAGCAGTTCTTC
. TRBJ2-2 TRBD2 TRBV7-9 CASRWGGSENTGELFF TGTGCCAGCAGGTGGGGGGGATCCGAGAACACCGGGGAGCTGTTTTTT
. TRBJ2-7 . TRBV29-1 CSVVGIDSEQYF TGCAGCGTTGTCGGGATTGACTCCGAGCAGTACTTC
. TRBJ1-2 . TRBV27 CASSLGAGYGYTF TGTGCCAGCAGTTTAGGGGCTGGCTATGGCTACACCTTC
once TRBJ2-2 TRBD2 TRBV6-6 CASSPSSGGAAGELFF TGTGCCAGCAGCCCCTCTAGCGGGGGGGCCGCCGGGGAGCTGTTTTTT
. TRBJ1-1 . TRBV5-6 CASSLAGVKAFF TGTGCCAGCAGCTTGGCCGGGGTCAAAGCTTTCTTT
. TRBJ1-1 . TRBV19 CASSPGLHTEAFF TGTGCCAGTAGTCCGGGACTACACACTGAAGCTTTCTTT
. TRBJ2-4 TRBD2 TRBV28 CASSGTSVRVAKNIQYF TGTGCCAGCAGTGGCACTAGCGTGCGGGTAGCCAAAAACATTCAGTACTTC
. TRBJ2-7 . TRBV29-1 CSVESNSYEQYF TGCAGCGTTGAAAGCAACTCCTACGAGCAGTACTTC
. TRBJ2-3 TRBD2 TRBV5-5 CASSPTAGAYTDTQYF TGTGCCAGCAGCCCCACAGCGGGGGCCTACACAGATACGCAGTATTTT
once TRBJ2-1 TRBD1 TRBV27 CASSLIPGQRIDEQFF TGTGCCAGCAGTTTGATACCGGGACAGAGGATCGATGAGCAGTTCTTC
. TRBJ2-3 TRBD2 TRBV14 CASSQPSSGEFTDTQYF TGTGCCAGCAGCCAGCCGAGTAGCGGGGAGTTCACAGATACGCAGTATTTT
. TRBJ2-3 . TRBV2 CASSPELVSITDTQYF TGTGCCAGCAGCCCAGAACTAGTTTCGATCACAGATACGCAGTATTTT
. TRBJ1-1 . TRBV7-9 CSSSLGEIGSSTEAFF TGTTCCAGCAGCCTAGGGGAGATAGGTTCGAGCACTGAAGCTTTCTTT
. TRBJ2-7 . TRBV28 CASSLTDAYEQYF TGTGCCAGCAGCCTGACAGACGCCTACGAGCAGTACTTC
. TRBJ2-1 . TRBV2 CASNNLGDVRNEQFF TGTGCCAGCAACAACCTCGGGGATGTACGCAATGAGCAGTTCTTC
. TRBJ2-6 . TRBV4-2 CASSVSGSGANVLTF TGTGCCAGCAGCGTTAGTGGCTCTGGGGCCAACGTCCTGACTTTC
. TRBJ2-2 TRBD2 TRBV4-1 CASSYAGTSTGELFF TGCGCCAGCAGCTATGCCGGGACTAGCACCGGGGAGCTGTTTTTT
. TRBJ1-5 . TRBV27 CASSLNSLRSNQPQHF TGTGCCAGCAGTTTAAACAGCCTCAGGAGCAATCAGCCCCAGCATTTT
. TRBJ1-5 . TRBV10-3 CAISETMWNQPQHF TGTGCCATCAGTGAGACAATGTGGAATCAGCCCCAGCATTTT
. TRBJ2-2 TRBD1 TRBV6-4 CASSDAGGVPGELFF TGTGCCAGCAGTGACGCAGGGGGCGTCCCCGGGGAGCTGTTTTTT
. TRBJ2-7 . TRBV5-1 CASSLYPQGQFYEQYF TGCGCCAGCAGCTTGTACCCGCAGGGGCAGTTCTACGAGCAGTACTTC
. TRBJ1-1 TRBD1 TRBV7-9 CASSFGTGGEAFF TGTGCCAGCAGCTTCGGGACAGGGGGCGAAGCTTTCTTT
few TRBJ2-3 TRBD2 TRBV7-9 CASSFSGEDTQYF TGTGCCAGCAGCTTTAGCGGGGAAGATACGCAGTATTTT
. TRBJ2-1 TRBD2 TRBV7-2 CASSFPRTSGSHSYNEQFF TGTGCCAGCAGCTTTCCCCGGACTAGCGGGAGCCACTCCTACAATGAGCAGTTCTTC
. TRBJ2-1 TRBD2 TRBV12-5 CASASLAVGHNEQFF TGTGCTAGTGCCTCACTAGCGGTGGGGCACAATGAGCAGTTCTTC
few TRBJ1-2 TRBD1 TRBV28 CASLGSGQVYGYTF TGTGCCAGTCTAGGCTCGGGACAGGTCTATGGCTACACCTTC
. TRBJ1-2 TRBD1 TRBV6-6 CASMLSGQGANGYTF TGTGCCAGCATGCTATCAGGACAGGGGGCGAATGGCTACACCTTC
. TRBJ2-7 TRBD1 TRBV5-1 CASTVGTGMDEQYF TGCGCCAGCACCGTTGGGACAGGTATGGACGAGCAGTACTTC
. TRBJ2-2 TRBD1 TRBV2 CASSHPGQGVTGELFF TGTGCCAGCAGTCATCCGGGACAGGGGGTTACCGGGGAGCTGTTTTTT
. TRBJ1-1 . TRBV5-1 CASSLGRGGSEAFF TGCGCCAGCAGCTTGGGCCGGGGGGGAAGTGAAGCTTTCTTT
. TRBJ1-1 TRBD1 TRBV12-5 CASGLTGGTEAFF TGTGCTAGTGGTCTCACAGGGGGCACTGAAGCTTTCTTT
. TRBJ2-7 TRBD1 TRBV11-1 CASSFRDRDYEQYF TGTGCCAGCAGCTTCCGGGACAGGGACTACGAGCAGTACTTC
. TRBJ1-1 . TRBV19 CASSINLMNTEAFF TGTGCCAGTAGCATAAACTTAATGAACACTGAAGCTTTCTTT
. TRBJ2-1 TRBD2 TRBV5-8 CASSFGGNEQFF TGTGCCAGCAGCTTCGGGGGGAATGAGCAGTTCTTC
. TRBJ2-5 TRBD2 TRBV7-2 CASSFGLVEETQYF TGTGCCAGCAGCTTCGGACTAGTTGAGGAGACCCAGTACTTC